The count of the clone carrying this T cell receptor (beta chain) is one. This entry belongs to a study of CD8+ T cells in alopecia areata. Sequencing relied on a cDNA template that was reverse transcribed from extracted RNA. TCRdb keeps only in-frame clones here, not all; method: immunoSEQ multiplex PCR. The table includes about 110,000 clones, approximately 59% detected once. Sequencing used CD8+ T cells sorted from blood. The sequence was collected from a human donor in good health.

CDR3 amino acids: CASSPRQGLGKDTEAFF. CDR3 sequence (DNA): TGTGCCAGCAGCCCTCGACAGGGATTGGGGAAGGACACTGAAGCTTTCTTT. The rearrangement uses TRBV4-2 and TRBJ1-1; 7 bases fit TRBD1. V lost 4 bases to trimming and J lost 3 bases; unmatched junction nucleotides: 14. The CDR3 contains 17 residues. Germline V gene data show CDR1 as LGHNA and CDR2 as YNFKEQ.